Presented here are 16 T cell receptor beta chains from one specimen sequenced in a study of cytomegalovirus exposure and HLA in healthy donors. PCR primers comprised 60 Vbeta and 13 Jbeta primers. Clones were sequenced by immunoSEQ multiplex PCR, and TCRdb holds only the in-frame ones, with some missing. Among 150,000 or so clones listed, approximately 80% were seen once. Material for sequencing was PBMCs. The source of these receptors is a man aged 30 to 45 in good health and CMV-seronegative.

The J gene is TRBJ2-4, the V gene TRBV4-3, with 12 bases that match TRBD2. Germline V lookup: CDR1 LGHNA, CDR2 YSLEER. The CDR3 has 18 residues. V trimming: 1 base; J trimming: 0 bases; junction bases outside the gene matches: 4. CDR3 sequence reads: CASSQGLAGGLAKNIQYF. The CDR3 bases are TGCGCCAGCAGCCAAGGGCTAGCGGGGGGGCTAGCCAAAAACATTCAGTACTTC.

The chain combines TRBV9 with TRBJ1-4, with 8 bases that match TRBD1. V trimming: 3 bases; J trimming: 6 bases; junction bases outside the gene matches: 7. CDR1 SGDLS and CDR2 YYNGEE come from the germline V gene. The CDR3 loop spans 15 amino acids. The CDR3 protein is CASSDRQGMDEKLFF. Here the CDR3 DNA reads TGTGCCAGCAGCGACCGACAGGGGATGGATGAAAAACTGTTTTTT.

This clone was observed a few times. The CDR3 DNA reads TGTGCCAGCAGTCCGTCAGGCAATAGCAATGAGCAGTTCTTC. It yields the protein CASSPSGNSNEQFF. This chain connects TRBV6-6 to TRBJ2-1, with D uncertain. Trimming removed 5 bases at V and 6 bases at J, with 14 bases between. The CDR3 is made up of 14 amino acids. Germline CDR1 MNHNY, CDR2 SVGAGI (reference sequence).

The count of this clone is one. The chain's CDR3 is CASLPSPHGGAADTQYF. In DNA, the CDR3 is TGTGCCAGCCTGCCTTCCCCCCATGGCGGGGCGGCAGATACGCAGTATTTT. This chain links TRBV5-4 with TRBJ2-3; the D gene is possibly TRBD2 (6 bases). The length of the CDR3 is 17 residues. With 7 bases removed from V and 4 bases from J, the gap between germline ends came to 25 bases. The germline CDR1 and CDR2 sequences are SGHNT and YYREEE (reference sequence).

V usage is TRBV18 and J usage is TRBJ2-5; D is unclear. The V gene lost 5 bases and the J gene lost 1 base, with 8 bases spanning the gap. CDR1 KGHSH and CDR2 LQKENI come from the germline V gene. This CDR3 has 13 amino acids. The CDR3 DNA reads TGTGCCAGCTCATCGTACAGCCAAGAGACCCAGTACTTC. It translates to CASSSYSQETQYF. The full variable domain, rest sourced from reference TRBV18 and TRBJ2-5, is NAGVMQNPRHLVRRRGQEARLRCSPMKGHSHVYWYRQLPEEGLKFMVYLQKENIIDESGMPKERFSAEFPKEGPSILRIQQVVRGDSAAYFCASSSYSQETQYFGPGTRLLVL.

The chain links TRBV10-3 to TRBJ2-7; TRBD1 is a possible D gene (5 bases). Germline loops: CDR1 ENHRY, CDR2 SYGVKD. V lost 3 bases and J 6 bases, leaving 15 bases between the germline ends. CDR3 length equals 14 residues. CDR3 in amino acids: CAISEPKGHREQYF. The CDR3 DNA sequence: TGTGCCATCAGTGAACCGAAGGGGCATCGCGAGCAGTACTTC.

This chain uses TRBV10-3 with TRBJ1-2; D gene unclear. Trimming cost V 3 bases and J 2 bases, with 10 bases left between them. The CDR3 has 14 amino acids. CDR1 and CDR2 from the germline V gene are ENHRY and SYGVKD. CDR3: CAISDWSSNYGYTF. The CDR3 bases are TGTGCCATCAGTGATTGGAGCTCCAACTATGGCTACACCTTC.

The chain uses TRBV5-6 and TRBJ2-7, with 7 bases matching TRBD2. Germline V gives CDR1 SGHDT, CDR2 YYEEEE. CDR3 size: 14 residues. J lost 2 bases, V lost 4 bases, and 6 bases had no gene match. CDR3 loop: CASSPGLTAYEQYF. The CDR3 bases are TGTGCCAGCAGCCCGGGACTAACCGCCTACGAGCAGTACTTC. The full variable domain, with the rest looked up from reference TRBV5-6 and TRBJ2-7, is DAGVTQSPTHLIKTRGQQVTLRCSPKSGHDTVSWYQQALGQGPQFIFQYYEEEERQRGNFPDRFSGHQFPNYSSELNVNALLLGDSALYLCASSPGLTAYEQYFGPGTRLTVT.

V usage is TRBV10-3 and J usage is TRBJ2-1, with TRBD2 matching over 8 bases. There are 15 residues in the CDR3. Unmatched junction bases numbered 7, after V lost 8 bases and J lost 1 base. Looked up from germline, CDR1 is ENHRY and CDR2 is SYGVKD. CDR3 DNA sequence: TGTGCCATCCGCCCAGCGGGAGAGTCCTACAATGAGCAGTTCTTC. This translates into CAIRPAGESYNEQFF.

V gene TRBV28 combines with J gene TRBJ1-4; D is unclear. Germline CDR1 MDHEN, CDR2 SYDVKM. This CDR3 contains 15 residues. The ends were cut back, 3 bases at V and 7 bases at J, with 15 bases in the middle. The CDR3 spells CASSFHRGPFEKLFF. The CDR3 DNA reads as TGTGCCAGCAGTTTCCACAGAGGGCCTTTTGAAAAACTGTTTTTT.

This chain connects TRBV5-1 to TRBJ2-3, with TRBD2 identical over 7 bases. This CDR3 comprises 16 residues. Unmatched junction bases numbered 9, after V lost 4 bases and J lost 1 base. The germline CDR1 and CDR2 sequences are SGHRS and YFSETQ. The DNA for the CDR3 is TGCGCCAGCAGCAAGAGCACTAGCGTTGGCACAGATACGCAGTATTTT. Amino acids: CASSKSTSVGTDTQYF.

V usage is TRBV7-3 and J usage is TRBJ2-3; 11 positions agree with TRBD1. Germline CDR1 SGHTA, CDR2 FQGTGA. J was trimmed by 4 bases and V by 3 bases; bases with no gene match: 3. This CDR3 comprises 15 residues. CDR3 nucleotides: TGTGCCAGCAGCTTGCCGGGACAGGGGGCAGATACGCAGTATTTT. This encodes CASSLPGQGADTQYF. Full variable domain (remainder filled in from reference TRBV7-3 and TRBJ2-3): GAGVSQTPSNKVTEKGKYVELRCDPISGHTALYWYRQSLGQGPEFLIYFQGTGAADDSGLPNDRFFAVRPEGSVSTLKIQRTERGDSAVYLCASSLPGQGADTQYFGPGTRLTVL.

The chain joins TRBV5-1 to TRBJ2-1, with 8 bases aligning to TRBD2. The CDR3 runs 15 residues. V shed 5 bases and J 2 bases; nucleotides not matched to a gene: 6. Germline loops: CDR1 SGHRS, CDR2 YFSETQ. Here the CDR3 reads CASSGGRQAYNEQFF. The CDR3 DNA follows: TGCGCCAGCAGTGGCGGGAGGCAGGCCTACAATGAGCAGTTCTTC.

This clone was seen more than once but under ten times. The genes are TRBV19 and TRBJ2-3, with D possibly matching TRBD2 (5 bases). V lost 1 base and J lost 5, with 13 bases in between. CDR3 length: 15 residues. Germline V gene sequence: CDR1 LNHDA, CDR2 SQIVND (reference sequence). The CDR3 spells CASSIVLGIQDTQYF. The CDR3 bases are TGTGCCAGTAGTATAGTCCTCGGGATTCAAGATACGCAGTATTTT.

This clone occurred a few times. V is TRBV7-9 and J is TRBJ2-7, with D tentatively TRBD1 (6 bases). Germline V gene data show CDR1 as SEHNR and CDR2 as FQNEAQ (reference sequence). CDR3 length: 13 residues. Between the trimmed V and J ends, which lost 6 bases and 5 bases, there was a span of 14 bases. The CDR3 loop is CASRWTVSDEQYF. For the CDR3, the DNA is TGTGCCAGCAGGTGGACAGTTAGCGACGAGCAGTACTTC.

Only one count was recorded for this clone. The CDR3 spells CASSQNSALSYNEQFF. CDR3 bases: TGCGCCAGCAGCCAAAATAGTGCGCTTTCCTACAATGAGCAGTTCTTC. This sequence joins TRBV4-3 and TRBJ2-1, with D unresolved. V was clipped by 2 bases and J by 1 base, with 12 bases between them. This CDR3 is 16 amino acids long. Germline CDR1 reads LGHNA; CDR2 reads YSLEER.